The present TCR beta chain was sequenced within a study of human T cells and chemical hapten exposure (dated by TCRdb to the early 2020s). Turning to the overall study: For sensitization, 2% DPC in acetone was applied to an approximately 2 cm by approximately 2 cm area of upper inner arm skin. Most of the patients in the cohort were female, and the cohort covered alopecia areata with under or over 50% scalp involvement, alopecia totalis and alopecia universalis. Weekly therapeutic DPC doses were additionally applied to the scalp of patients throughout the roughly 23-week study period. Blood for TCR sequencing was provided by twenty-nine alopecia patients at one to four time points (pre-sensitization, 2, 6 and 24 weeks). Blood was sampled from patients pre-sensitization (week 0) and at 2, 6 and about 24 weeks after DPC sensitization. Libraries were pooled for sequencing, and per-sample TCR yields varied mainly because of small differences in library volumes within the pool. In alopecia patients, the study followed how the peripheral blood TCR repertoire changed in vivo over primary and secondary sensitization to diphenylcyclopropenone (DPC), a hapten. Patch testing on the upper back used Finn chambers containing 0.01% DPC, with scoring done after 6 days according to International Contact Dermatitis Research Group standards. Points the paper makes about the study in general: Repeated subsampling changed both the strength of the expansion versus patch-test correlation and the threshold at which the correlation became significant. Expanded TCRs formed significantly more large CDR3 similarity clusters than pre-sensitization or healthy control sets, consistent with antigen-driven responses. No change with DPC sensitization was found in the number of TCRs above 1 in 1000 frequency, and no evidence of global repertoire structure alterations was found. Because all patients had alopecia, a presumed autoimmune disease, the immune response of the patients might differ from that of healthy individuals. A positive correlation was found between the number of PT1 expanded TCRs and patch test score, with significance reached at thresholds 8, 16 and 32 but not 4.

According to the study, the label for this sample's time point signals: patch test 1, 2 weeks after DPC sensitization. Interpreted using the paper, the treatment or condition label stands for: therapeutic diphenylcyclopropenone sensitization with weekly scalp DPC. At each patch-test visit, blood was drawn before the patch test was applied. Patients were eligible if aged 18 to 70, diagnosed with alopecia and judged suitable for DPC therapy, and pregnant patients were excluded. Total RNA was isolated from unfractionated whole blood collected in Tempus Blood RNA tubes. On this clonotype itself: The antigen it binds to is not known. Base qualities were left out, and no much larger clone turns up one base away.

V ends up 5 bases short and J 4 bases short, with an unmatched junction base count of 7. CDR1 KGHSH and CDR2 LQKENI are derived from the germline V gene. Including the terminal cysteine and phenylalanine, the CDR3 comprises 14 residues. The retained sequence is limited to the CDR3, 42 bases, with the frame set at the first base. The method behind the library was RACE. TCRdb shows the sequencer as NextSeq 500. During library preparation, unique molecular identifiers were attached to individual cDNA molecules so that TCRs could be counted in a quantitative, reproducible way. Both TCR alpha and TCR beta chains were sequenced from each blood RNA sample. The paper's processing steps were these. The median number of TCRs per sample was over 95,000, ranging from 23,224 to 690,600. The Decombinator software suite was used to annotate the V, J and CDR3 of the TCR reads. To make PS versus PT1 abundance plots, every sample was subsampled to the same number of TCRs (28,000). TCRs were defined as expanded if absent before sensitization and observed at least eight times at the 2-week time point. TCRdb handled the public reads itself, with Q25 trimming in fastp and clone calling in MiXCR, and kept productive beta chains. A single entry per CDR3 protein holds the most common genes and DNA from its merged rows. What appears here as the V and J calls and clone size reflects TCRdb's work, not the paper's. This sample gives some 70,000 distinct CDR3 sequences in total; around 30% of them show up just once. Approximately 9.1% of the sample lies in the top ten.

The sequences come from whole blood, collected in connection with sensitization to the hapten diphenylcyclopropenone (DPC). The clonotype was recovered from a man aged 35-49 years with alopecia areata. Some clones in this sample may be carry-over from other donors' samples. Recombination linked TRBV18 to TRBJ1-1, with 7 bases matching TRBD1. The CDR3 here reads CASSGFHRGTEAFF. The DNA reads TGTGCCAGCTCAGGCTTTCACAGGGGCACTGAAGCTTTCTTT.